One sample yielded the 23 T cell receptor beta chains listed below, sequenced in a study of T cell responses to AZD1222 COVID-19 vaccine. Profiled with immunoSEQ multiplex PCR; TCRdb holds only in-frame clones, not every one. This table holds some 160,000 clones, about nine tenths found once. The input for sequencing was peripheral blood, taken on day 0 of AZD1222 vaccination. Receptors originate from an adult in good health.

The chain links TRBV12-3 or TRBV12-4 to TRBJ2-2; D uncertain. The CDR3 covers 13 residues. The V end lost 6 bases, the J end lost 6 bases, and 11 bases lay between the germline ends. This CDR3 reads CASSRGPSGELFF. The CDR3 bases are TGTGCCAGCAGCCGAGGACCCTCCGGGGAGCTGTTTTTT.

The chain employs TRBV4-3 and TRBJ1-1, with D unresolved. The CDR3 is made up of 12 amino acids. Germline CDR1 is LGHNA and CDR2 is YSLEER. Trimming pared 0 bases from V and 7 bases from J, leaving 6 bases between. Here the CDR3 DNA reads TGCGCCAGCAGCCAAGACCGGGTTGAAGCTTTCTTT. This translates into CASSQDRVEAFF.

The genes are TRBV21-1 and TRBJ1-1. TRBV21-1 is listed as a pseudogene. The CDR3 consists of 16 residues. CDR3 sequence (DNA): TGTGCCAGCAGCAAAGTCGTCCGAGGGAGGAACACTGAAGCTTTCTTT. Translated, it gives CASSKVVRGRNTEAFF.

V and J are TRBV28 and TRBJ1-5, with D hard to call. The V end lost 6 bases, the J end lost 4 bases, and 16 bases lay between the germline ends. This CDR3 is 15 amino acids long. CDR1 is MDHEN and CDR2 is SYDVKM in the germline V gene. CDR3 sequence: CASRGRVGLNQPQHF. The CDR3 DNA is TGTGCCAGCAGGGGAAGAGTAGGGTTGAATCAGCCCCAGCATTTT.

The CDR3 reads CASSFLRDRVTEAFF. CDR3 nucleotides: TGTGCCAGCAGCTTCCTCCGGGACAGGGTGACTGAAGCTTTCTTT. The chain links TRBV5-4 to TRBJ1-1; 9 nucleotides line up with TRBD1. In germline, CDR1 is SGHNT, CDR2 YYREEE (reference sequence). V dropped 2 bases and J dropped 5; count of bases not matched to a gene: 7. This CDR3 spans 15 amino acids.

This clone was observed a handful of times. The V and J genes are TRBV5-4 and TRBJ2-1; 10 nucleotides line up with TRBD1. V gave up 5 bases and J gave up 4 bases; unmatched junction bases: 6. Germline lookup yields CDR1 SGHNT and CDR2 YYREEE (reference sequence). This CDR3 contains 15 residues. CDR3 DNA sequence: TGTGCCAGCAGATCGACAGGGGGCCGGTACAATGAGCAGTTCTTC. The encoded protein is CASRSTGGRYNEQFF.

The gene calls are TRBV27 and TRBJ2-7; 8 bases line up with TRBD1. Germline lookup yields CDR1 MNHEY and CDR2 SMNVEV (reference sequence). The J segment lost 4 bases and the V segment lost 3 bases, leaving 5 bases of the junction unmatched. The CDR3 covers 14 residues. In DNA, the CDR3 is TGTGCCAGCAGTTTCCGGACAGGGATTTACGAGCAGTACTTC. Translated: CASSFRTGIYEQYF.

The gene calls are TRBV19 and TRBJ1-2; D is unresolved. The ends were cut back, 3 bases at V and 8 bases at J, with 16 bases in the middle. The CDR3 runs to 14 residues. Germline V CDR1 and CDR2: LNHDA, SQIVND (reference sequence). The DNA for the CDR3 is TGTGCCAGTAGTATCCCCGAACAGACCTCAGGCTACACCTTC. This codes for CASSIPEQTSGYTF.

The V gene is TRBV28, the J gene TRBJ2-1; 7 bases map to TRBD1. V lost 2 bases to trimming and J lost 8 bases; unmatched junction nucleotides: 6. Per germline, CDR1 MDHEN and CDR2 SYDVKM. There are 14 residues in the CDR3. CDR3 coding DNA: TGTGCCAGCAGTTTAACAGGGGTTTTAGATGAGCAGTTCTTC. Its protein is CASSLTGVLDEQFF.

This chain joins TRBV6-5 and TRBJ2-1, with TRBD2 matching over 12 bases. The germline CDR1 and CDR2 sequences are MNHEY and SVGAGI. The CDR3 covers 15 residues. V lost 6 bases to trimming and J lost 5 bases; unmatched junction nucleotides: 5. The CDR3 protein is CASSPGLAGNNEQFF. CDR3 DNA sequence: TGTGCCAGCAGCCCCGGACTAGCGGGAAACAATGAGCAGTTCTTC.

The chain employs TRBV19 and TRBJ2-7; 13 bases match TRBD2. J was trimmed by 0 bases and V by 5 bases; bases with no gene match: 7. Germline CDR1 LNHDA, CDR2 SQIVND (reference sequence). The CDR3 contains 17 residues. CDR3 residues: CASSGEGTSGASYEQYF. The CDR3, as DNA: TGTGCCAGTAGTGGGGAAGGGACTAGCGGGGCCTCCTACGAGCAGTACTTC.

This clone has a single count. Other DNA sequences in the sample encode the same CDR3. This chain joins TRBV7-3 and TRBJ1-1; the match to TRBD1 covers 10 bases. Germline V gene data show CDR1 as SGHTA and CDR2 as FQGTGA. The CDR3 loop spans 13 amino acids. V lost 4 bases to trimming and J lost 6 bases; unmatched junction nucleotides: 2. In DNA form, the CDR3 reads TGTGCCAGCAGCTCCGGGACAGGGGCTGAAGCTTTCTTT. Protein product: CASSSGTGAEAFF.

The V gene is TRBV5-6, the J gene TRBJ2-3, with D possibly called TRBD1 or TRBD2 (5 bases each). V dropped 0 bases and J dropped 5 bases, with 16 bases sitting between them. Germline assignment: CDR1 SGHDT and CDR2 YYEEEE. This CDR3 comprises 16 residues. CDR3 in amino acids: CASSLANRDPRDTQYF. The CDR3 bases are TGTGCCAGCAGCTTGGCGAACCGGGACCCACGAGATACGCAGTATTTT. The variable domain in full, completed from reference TRBV5-6 and TRBJ2-3, reads DAGVTQSPTHLIKTRGQQVTLRCSPKSGHDTVSWYQQALGQGPQFIFQYYEEEERQRGNFPDRFSGHQFPNYSSELNVNALLLGDSALYLCASSLANRDPRDTQYFGPGTRLTVL.

The gene calls are TRBV5-6 and TRBJ2-2, with a weak D call TRBD1 (6 bases). The CDR3 totals 14 residues. Germline CDR1 reads SGHDT; CDR2 reads YYEEEE. V was clipped by 1 base and J by 4 bases, with 8 bases between them. CDR3 coding DNA: TGTGCCAGCAGCTTGACAGGGATCACCGGGGAGCTGTTTTTT. This sequence encodes CASSLTGITGELFF.

V is TRBV3-1 (or the pseudogene TRBV3-2) and J is TRBJ1-2, with a tentative D call TRBD1 (6 bases). Trimming shortened V by 7 bases and J by 0 bases, and 12 bases separated the two germline ends. This CDR3 is 14 amino acids long. Germline CDR1 and CDR2: LGHDT and YNNKEL (reference sequence). The CDR3 sequence is CASTPRGANYGYTF. For the CDR3, the DNA is TGTGCCAGCACCCCAAGGGGGGCTAACTATGGCTACACCTTC.

This chain joins TRBV5-1 and TRBJ2-3; maybe TRBD1 (6 bases). The V gene's germline CDR1 is SGHRS and CDR2 YFSETQ. The CDR3 sequence is 15 residues long. V was cut by 0 bases and J by 1 base, with 9 bases left in between. CDR3 protein: CASSLDGQRTDTQYF. CDR3 sequence (DNA): TGCGCCAGCAGCTTGGATGGACAGCGCACAGATACGCAGTATTTT.

The chain uses TRBV2 and TRBJ2-1; D possibly corresponds to TRBD2 (5 bases). Germline-derived CDR1 and CDR2 are SNHLY and FYNNEI. This CDR3 has 13 amino acids. Trimming took 5 bases from V and 0 from J, leaving 5 bases between them. The CDR3 DNA sequence: TGTGCCAGCAGTCGGGGCTCCTACAATGAGCAGTTCTTC. The encoded protein is CASSRGSYNEQFF.

This clone was observed once. J is TRBJ2-7 and V is TRBV6-2 or TRBV6-3, with D possibly matching TRBD1 (6 bases). This CDR3 contains 14 residues. The V and J ends lost 4 bases and 5 bases respectively, with 15 bases between them. Germline V lookup: CDR1 MNHEY, CDR2 SVGEGT. CDR3 DNA: TGTGCCAGCAGTTTCATGCCCAGGGGCGACGAGCAGTACTTC. Its translation: CASSFMPRGDEQYF.

The rearrangement uses TRBV19 and TRBJ2-1; D not resolved. V was pared by 3 bases and J by 7 bases, with 7 bases between. This CDR3 has 12 amino acids. Germline loops: CDR1 LNHDA, CDR2 SQIVND (reference sequence). The CDR3 sequence: CASSMRVNEQFF. The CDR3 coding sequence is TGTGCCAGTAGTATGAGAGTAAATGAGCAGTTCTTC.

This chain links TRBV2 with TRBJ1-1; no reliable D call. The CDR3 consists of 12 residues. Germline loops: CDR1 SNHLY, CDR2 FYNNEI. Trimming removed 8 bases from V and 4 bases from J, with 11 bases in between. The CDR3 nucleotides are TGTGCCAGCCGGAGGGCTGTCACTGAAGCTTTCTTT. It specifies CASRRAVTEAFF.

The chain's CDR3 is CASSYSNRGAFF. Written as DNA, the CDR3 is TGTGCCAGCAGTTACTCGAACAGGGGAGCTTTCTTT. V usage is TRBV6-2 or TRBV6-3 and J usage is TRBJ1-1; 7 nucleotides agree with TRBD1. The CDR3 is 12 amino acids. In germline, CDR1 is MNHEY, CDR2 SVGEGT. Trimming cost V 0 bases and J 10 bases; bases outside gene matches: 2.

This clone was recorded only once. This chain connects TRBV6-5 to TRBJ1-1; D ambiguous. The CDR3 covers 15 residues. Germline V gene data show CDR1 as MNHEY and CDR2 as SVGAGI. V was shortened by 6 bases and J by 1 base, with 15 bases between the two germline ends. The CDR3 DNA sequence: TGTGCCAGCAGCCGACACCCGTCCCCGAACACTGAAGCTTTCTTT. It specifies CASSRHPSPNTEAFF.

The CDR3 coding sequence is TGTGCCAGCGGATCCGGGACAGCCAATCAGCCCCAGCATTTT. Encoded protein: CASGSGTANQPQHF. The chain links TRBV25-1 to TRBJ1-5; 7 nucleotides align to TRBD1. CDR3 length: 14 amino acids. J was trimmed by 3 bases and V by 8 bases; bases with no gene match: 7. The germline V gene encodes CDR1 MGHDK and CDR2 SYGVNS.